This entry lists 25 T cell receptor beta chains sequenced from one sample in a study of T cell repertoires in MIS-A myocarditis. This table comes from immunoSEQ multiplex PCR, and its TCRdb copy is limited to in-frame clones, with some not included. The data contain fewer than 15,000 clones, over 70% of them singletons. The sequenced material came from left ventricle heart tissue obtained at autopsy. These receptor sequences come from a man aged 18 to 35 with fulminant myocarditis from multisystem inflammatory syndrome in adults (MIS-A) after COVID-19.

The rearrangement uses TRBV28 and TRBJ1-1, with D unresolved. This CDR3 comprises 13 residues. V lost 6 bases and J 1 base, leaving 9 bases between the germline ends. Germline values: CDR1 MDHEN, CDR2 SYDVKM. The CDR3 region has the DNA TGTGCCAGCAGCCTTACACGGAACACTGAAGCTTTCTTT. This codes for CASSLTRNTEAFF.

CDR3 region: CASSLERAGAGELFF. DNA for the CDR3: TGCGCCAGCAGCTTGGAACGAGCGGGGGCCGGGGAGCTGTTTTTT. The chain links TRBV5-1 to TRBJ2-2; 8 bases fit TRBD2. The J segment lost 6 bases and the V segment lost 0 bases, leaving 4 bases of the junction unmatched. The germline gives CDR1 SGHRS, CDR2 YFSETQ. This CDR3 spans 15 amino acids.

Only one count was recorded for this clone. This rearrangement joins TRBV7-9 to TRBJ2-2; 9 nucleotides agree with TRBD2. The germline CDR1 and CDR2 sequences are SEHNR and FQNEAQ (reference sequence). This CDR3 contains 16 residues. J was trimmed by 6 bases and V by 3 bases; bases with no gene match: 8. CDR3 nucleotides: TGTGCCAGCAGCTTTACCTCTCCTAGCGGGGCCGGGGAGCTGTTTTTT. Residues: CASSFTSPSGAGELFF.

This clone was observed once. V is TRBV10-3 and J is TRBJ2-1; the match to TRBD2 covers 7 bases. The trim removed 10 bases at V and 8 bases at J, leaving 11 bases unmatched. The CDR3 is made up of 13 amino acids. Germline CDR1 is ENHRY and CDR2 is SYGVKD. CDR3 region: CATTIRTSDEQFF. CDR3 bases: TGTGCCACCACCATTAGGACTAGTGATGAGCAGTTCTTC.

V and J are TRBV7-2 and TRBJ2-3; D not certain. This CDR3 region has 18 residues. V lost 2 bases to trimming and J lost 0 bases, with 18 bases between them. CDR1 and CDR2 (germline): SGHTA, FQGNSA. CDR3 bases: TGTGCCAGCAGCTTATTACCCTTTATGTTCGGAAGCACAGATACGCAGTATTTT. Its protein is CASSLLPFMFGSTDTQYF.

This clone was observed a few times. This sequence joins TRBV28 and TRBJ1-3; no definite D call. The CDR3 sequence is 15 residues long. The V gene lost 2 bases and the J gene lost 3 bases, with 11 bases spanning the gap. Per the germline V gene, CDR1 is MDHEN and CDR2 is SYDVKM. The CDR3 is CASSLSLGLGNTIYF. CDR3 coding DNA: TGTGCCAGCAGTTTAAGCCTCGGACTTGGAAACACCATATATTTT. Drawing the rest from reference TRBV28 and TRBJ1-3, the complete variable domain is DVKVTQSSRYLVKRTGEKVFLECVQDMDHENMFWYRQDPGLGLRLIYFSYDVKMKEKGDIPEGYSVSREKKERFSLILESASTNQTSMYLCASSLSLGLGNTIYFGEGSWLTVV.

The CDR3 loop reads CSVYRDTGTGYTF. The CDR3 region has the DNA TGCAGCGTCTATAGGGACACAGGGACCGGCTACACCTTC. The rearrangement uses TRBV29-1 and TRBJ1-2; TRBD1 is a possible D gene (6 bases). The V gene's germline CDR1 is SQVTM and CDR2 ANQGSEA. The CDR3 runs 13 residues. Trimming cost V 6 bases and J 8 bases, with 19 bases left between them.

This clone showed up just once. The chain joins TRBV9 to TRBJ2-1; possible D gene TRBD2, 5 bases. Germline loops: CDR1 SGDLS, CDR2 YYNGEE. The V and J ends lost 0 bases and 3 bases respectively, with 10 bases between them. The CDR3 is 15 amino acids. The CDR3 DNA reads TGTGCCAGCAGCGTAGGGACTCTAAGCTACAATGAGCAGTTCTTC. As protein: CASSVGTLSYNEQFF.

Written as DNA, the CDR3 is TGTGCCAGCAGTTTCAGTCAGGGTTTGGGTTCACCCCTCCACTTT. Protein: CASSFSQGLGSPLHF. V gene TRBV28 combines with J gene TRBJ1-6, with a tentative D call TRBD1 (5 bases). The CDR3 consists of 15 residues. From germline, CDR1 is MDHEN and CDR2 SYDVKM. V was pared by 3 bases and J by 9 bases, with 15 bases between.

This chain connects TRBV12-5 to TRBJ1-2; D is ambiguous. From germline, CDR1 is LGHNT and CDR2 FRNRAP. Trimming stripped 3 bases from V and 6 bases from J, with 11 bases between. The CDR3 extends over 13 amino acids. The CDR3 sequence: CASGLGGIDGYTF. In DNA form, the CDR3 reads TGTGCTAGTGGTTTAGGAGGGATCGATGGCTACACCTTC.

This sequence joins TRBV5-6 and TRBJ1-1; 7 nucleotides align to TRBD1. Germline loops: CDR1 SGHDT, CDR2 YYEEEE. This CDR3 comprises 17 residues. Germline trimming cut 3 bases from V and 6 bases from J; bases unmatched to any gene: 17. The DNA for the CDR3 is TGTGCCAGCAGCTGGGGGCTGTCGGAGGGGGCGAAATCTGAAGCTTTCTTT. This gives the protein CASSWGLSEGAKSEAFF.

V usage is TRBV19 and J usage is TRBJ1-2, with TRBD1 matching 7 bases. Germline V CDR1 and CDR2: LNHDA, SQIVND (reference sequence). The V segment lost 5 bases and the J segment 7 bases; nucleotides outside the gene matches: 7. The CDR3 extends over 13 amino acids. The CDR3 reads CASSADRPGGYTF. CDR3 coding DNA: TGTGCCAGTAGTGCGGACAGGCCGGGTGGCTACACCTTC.

In this sample, this clone turned up a few times. This chain links TRBV11-2 with TRBJ1-2; TRBD1 aligns across 12 bases. The CDR3 is made up of 15 amino acids. V trimming: 1 base; J trimming: 7 bases; junction bases outside the gene matches: 4. Germline CDR1 reads SGHAT; CDR2 reads FQNNGV. The CDR3 region has the DNA TGTGCCAGCAGCTTAGGAGGGACAGGGGGCAGTGGCTACACCTTC. This codes for CASSLGGTGGSGYTF.

V usage is TRBV21-1 and J usage is TRBJ1-1; TRBD1, the table's D call, lacks a check against the DNA. TRBV21-1 is recorded as a pseudogene. This CDR3 has 14 amino acids. The CDR3 is CASRRQGPNTEAFF. The CDR3 DNA reads TGTGCCAGCAGAAGACAGGGACCGAACACTGAAGCTTTCTTT.

This chain joins TRBV29-1 and TRBJ2-2; 11 positions match TRBD2. The CDR3 runs 13 residues. Germline lookup yields CDR1 SQVTM and CDR2 ANQGSEA. V dropped 7 bases and J dropped 3; count of bases not matched to a gene: 1. The CDR3 region has the DNA TGCAGCGGGACTAGCGGGTACACCGGGGAGCTGTTTTTT. This translates into CSGTSGYTGELFF.

V usage is TRBV4-1 and J usage is TRBJ2-7; 9 bases match TRBD2. V dropped 5 bases and J dropped 3; count of bases not matched to a gene: 8. This CDR3 region has 15 residues. In germline, CDR1 is MGHRA, CDR2 YSYEKL. The CDR3 reads CASSARRTSDYEQYF. In nucleotides, the CDR3 is TGCGCCAGCAGCGCCCGCCGGACTAGCGACTACGAGCAGTACTTC.

V usage is TRBV14 and J usage is TRBJ1-3; D gene unclear. This CDR3 has 13 residues. Germline CDR1 SGHDN, CDR2 FVKESK. Trimming removed 4 bases at V and 4 bases at J, with 8 bases between. CDR3: CASSPGRGNTIYF. DNA of the CDR3: TGTGCCAGCAGCCCCGGGAGAGGAAACACCATATATTTT.

The gene calls are TRBV4-3 and TRBJ2-1; the match to TRBD1 covers 11 bases. The V gene end was trimmed by 4 bases and the J gene end by 8 bases; junction bases not matched to a gene: 7. The CDR3 covers 15 residues. From germline, CDR1 is LGHNA and CDR2 YSLEER. CDR3 amino acids: CASSRGQGAYHEQFF. The CDR3 nucleotides read TGCGCCAGCAGCCGAGGACAGGGGGCTTACCATGAGCAGTTCTTC.

The V and J genes are TRBV12-3 or TRBV12-4 and TRBJ2-5; no reliable D call. The CDR3 has 13 residues. The V end was cut by 3 bases, the J end by 5 bases, with 10 bases between. The chain's CDR3 is CASSFLASETQYF. In DNA, the CDR3 is TGTGCCAGCAGTTTTTTGGCGAGTGAGACCCAGTACTTC.

The chain links TRBV7-3 to TRBJ2-1; no clear D gene. The germline V gene encodes CDR1 SGHTA and CDR2 FQGTGA. The length of the CDR3 is 12 residues. The V and J ends lost 1 base and 8 bases respectively, with 6 bases between them. The CDR3 region has the DNA TGTGCCAGCAGCTTAAGAAGTGATGAGCAGTTCTTC. This translates into CASSLRSDEQFF.

The chain recombines TRBV20-1 with TRBJ1-2, with D possibly being TRBD1 (5 bases). Per the germline V gene, CDR1 is DFQATT and CDR2 is SNEGSKA (reference sequence). Trimming removed 3 bases from V and 3 bases from J, with 8 bases in between. This CDR3 region has 12 residues. The CDR3 region is CSASQGDYGYTF. DNA of the CDR3: TGCAGTGCTAGTCAGGGCGACTATGGCTACACCTTC.

This chain uses TRBV3-1 (or the pseudogene TRBV3-2) with TRBJ1-2; D uncertain. Germline V gene lookup returns CDR1 LGHDT and CDR2 YNNKEL (reference sequence). This CDR3 comprises 14 residues. V dropped 4 bases and J dropped 4 bases, with 13 bases sitting between them. The CDR3 DNA follows: TGTGCCAGCAGCCCAGGCTGGGGTCTCTATGGCTACACCTTC. Translated: CASSPGWGLYGYTF.

The DNA for the CDR3 is TGTGCCACCAGTGATTCGGCACTCGGTGGCTACACCTTC. The encoded protein is CATSDSALGGYTF. The chain has TRBV24-1 and TRBJ1-2, with D unresolved. Germline V lookup: CDR1 KGHDR, CDR2 SFDVKD. The V end was cut by 2 bases, the J end by 7 bases, with 10 bases between. The CDR3 contains 13 residues.

The V call is TRBV9, the J call TRBJ2-2; a possible D gene is TRBD1 (6 bases). The CDR3 is 17 amino acids. Germline V gene lookup returns CDR1 SGDLS and CDR2 YYNGEE. V was shortened by 4 bases and J by 3 bases, with 19 bases between the two germline ends. The CDR3 DNA follows: TGTGCCAGCAGCTCAACACAGGGTTGGCAAGACACCGGGGAGCTGTTTTTT. Translating gives CASSSTQGWQDTGELFF.

The rearrangement uses TRBV5-6 and TRBJ1-1, with D possibly TRBD1 on 5 matching bases. The germline V gene encodes CDR1 SGHDT and CDR2 YYEEEE. CDR3 size: 14 residues. Trimming cost V 3 bases and J 4 bases, with 13 bases left between them. CDR3 DNA: TGTGCCAGCAGCTCGGGACCGGTGAGCACTGAAGCTTTCTTT. It specifies CASSSGPVSTEAFF.